This T cell receptor beta chain is drawn from a study of OX40 agonist ivuxolimab in advanced cancers. Method: immunoSEQ multiplex PCR; TCRdb's copy keeps in-frame clones and lacks some. The table shows tens of thousands of clones, with about 88% occurring only once. General study results and limits: The investigators did not determine what antigen specificity the expanded peripheral T cells had.

Comments on this clone: What it binds is not known.

The sequencing used CD4+ or CD8+ T cells sorted from blood, collected in a trial of the OX40 agonist ivuxolimab. The TCR sequence derives from an adult with an advanced solid tumor such as melanoma, head and neck, liver or kidney cancer.

The CDR3 nucleotides are TGCGCCAGCAGCTTGGTCGGGCAGGGAGAGAGTAATTCACCCCTCCACTTT. It yields the protein CASSLVGQGESNSPLHF. The genes are TRBV5-1 and TRBJ1-6, with a weak D call TRBD1 (5 bases). V lost 0 bases and J 6 bases, leaving 16 bases between the germline ends. Germline CDR1 SGHRS, CDR2 YFSETQ. The CDR3 extends over 17 amino acids.